Listed here is a single T cell receptor beta chain. The target antigen is unknown. These data come from a study of vaccination effects on CD4 cells after COVID-19. Study results and caveats: Within healthy vaccinees, only 1 of 255 vaccine-induced clones displayed cross-reactivity with common cold coronaviruses. Infection- and vaccine-induced clones contracted markedly late after vaccination.

Per the germline V gene, CDR1 is SGHRS and CDR2 is YFSETQ. Trimming took 1 base from V and 4 from J, leaving 10 bases between them. CDR3 length: 14 residues. Libraries were prepared by immunoSEQ multiplex PCR; TCRdb keeps only in-frame clonotypes and omits some of them. The repertoire consists of 25,000 to 30,000 clones, with 70% to 80% occurring once and the leading ten covering 25% to 35%. Viral peptide pools were used in the ViraFEST assay to expand antigen-specific CD4+ T cells, and sequencing came afterward. The authors isolated CD4+ T cells after around 9 days of culture. The healthy vaccine recipients, who had no prior SARS-CoV-2 infection, showed negative nucleocapsid antibodies. Every well housed roughly 2.1 million PBMC, which grew in culture alongside around 11 IU/ml IL-2 and 10 ug/ml peptides. The authors exchanged half the medium for IL-2 medium on days 3 and 7.

The chain employs TRBV5-1 and TRBJ2-3; D is uncertain. The sequence was collected from a human donor who received a COVID-19 vaccine. This specimen consisted of CD4+ T cells from PBMCs cultured with SARS-CoV-2 spike peptides, obtained before COVID-19 vaccination. CDR3 DNA: TGCGCCAGCAGCTTGACTCTCGTTTCAGATACGCAGTATTTT. Translation: CASSLTLVSDTQYF.